The rows below give T cell receptor beta chains drawn from one sample of a study of cytomegalovirus exposure and HLA in healthy donors. This table comes from immunoSEQ multiplex PCR, and its TCRdb copy is limited to in-frame clones, with some not included. The sample has around 130,000 clones; around 77% are singletons. Sequencing input: PBMCs. The receptors come from a woman in her sixties or seventies in good health and CMV-seronegative. The CDR3 runs from the conserved cysteine through the conserved F or W. D genes are given only for firm matches. The size field is filled for only some rows; it gives once, few, many or a size class.

TRBV2	TRBJ2-1	NA	NA	CASRANPGSNEQFF	TGTGCCAGCAGGGCAAACCCGGGAAGCAATGAGCAGTTCTTC
TRBV19	TRBJ2-3	TRBD1	NA	CASSPRGGAGGSGASTDTQYF	TGTGCCAGTAGCCCCAGAGGGGGTGCAGGGGGCAGTGGGGCCAGCACAGATACGCAGTATTTT
TRBV5-3	TRBJ2-1	TRBD2	NA	CARSLPRLAGGPENEQFF	TGTGCCAGAAGCTTGCCAAGACTAGCGGGAGGGCCAGAGAATGAGCAGTTCTTC
TRBV7-9	TRBJ1-1	NA	NA	CASSSRGSDTEAFF	TGTGCCAGCAGCTCTAGGGGATCGGACACTGAAGCTTTCTTT
TRBV28	TRBJ2-7	TRBD2	few	CASSLIAASGKRSYEQYF	TGTGCCAGCAGTTTAATCGCCGCTAGCGGGAAACGCTCCTACGAGCAGTACTTC
TRBV30	TRBJ1-2	NA	NA	CAWSSGSGYGYTF	TGTGCCTGGAGTAGCGGCAGTGGCTATGGCTACACCTTC
TRBV28	TRBJ2-3	TRBD1	NA	CASRQGGRDTQYF	TGTGCCAGCAGACAGGGGGGCAGGGATACGCAGTATTTT
TRBV27	TRBJ2-1	TRBD2	NA	CASSVRGLAGQQFF	TGTGCCAGCAGTGTAAGGGGACTAGCGGGACAGCAGTTCTTC
TRBV27	TRBJ2-2	NA	NA	CASSLSMRNTGELFF	TGTGCCAGCAGTTTATCGATGCGGAACACCGGGGAGCTGTTTTTT
TRBV19	TRBJ2-7	TRBD2	NA	CAAECERVSGGEQYF	TGTGCCGCAGAATGCGAGCGGGTTTCGGGGGGCGAGCAGTACTTC
TRBV2	TRBJ1-5	TRBD1	few	CASRRDRGNQPQHF	TGTGCCAGCAGGAGGGACAGGGGGAATCAGCCCCAGCATTTT
TRBV5-1	TRBJ1-1	NA	NA	CASSPGGNTEAFF	TGCGCCAGCAGCCCCGGGGGAAACACTGAAGCTTTCTTT
TRBV5-1	TRBJ2-1	TRBD2	few	CASSLGERGQNEQFF	TGCGCCAGCAGCTTGGGCGAGCGGGGCCAGAATGAGCAGTTCTTC
TRBV4-1	TRBJ2-1	NA	few	CASSVQVNSYNEQFF	TGCGCCAGCAGCGTACAGGTAAACTCCTACAATGAGCAGTTCTTC
TRBV5-4	TRBJ2-1	NA	NA	CASSSRGLPSNEQFF	TGTGCCAGCAGCTCGCGGGGCCTCCCCAGCAATGAGCAGTTCTTC
TRBV7-9	TRBJ2-3	NA	NA	CASSLATSLDTQYF	TGTGCCAGCAGCTTAGCTACTAGCTTAGATACGCAGTATTTT
TRBV5-1	TRBJ1-1	NA	NA	CASSSTLGGMNTEAFF	NA
TRBV18	TRBJ1-1	TRBD1	NA	CASSQGQGDTEAFF	TGTGCCAGCTCCCAAGGACAGGGAGACACTGAAGCTTTCTTT
TRBV5-1	TRBJ2-7	NA	NA	CASSFGQGREQYF	TGCGCCAGCAGCTTCGGTCAGGGGCGCGAGCAGTACTTC
TRBV27	TRBJ1-2	NA	NA	CASSFGAAPGGYTF	TGTGCCAGCAGTTTCGGCGCCGCCCCGGGTGGCTACACCTTC
TRBV6-6	TRBJ2-7	TRBD2	NA	CASRIPWGGGPGGQYF	TGTGCCAGCAGGATCCCATGGGGCGGGGGACCGGGGGGGCAGTACTTC
TRBV6-1	TRBJ2-1	NA	NA	CASSRDGGARSEQFF	TGTGCCAGCAGCCGGGATGGGGGGGCTAGGAGTGAGCAGTTCTTC